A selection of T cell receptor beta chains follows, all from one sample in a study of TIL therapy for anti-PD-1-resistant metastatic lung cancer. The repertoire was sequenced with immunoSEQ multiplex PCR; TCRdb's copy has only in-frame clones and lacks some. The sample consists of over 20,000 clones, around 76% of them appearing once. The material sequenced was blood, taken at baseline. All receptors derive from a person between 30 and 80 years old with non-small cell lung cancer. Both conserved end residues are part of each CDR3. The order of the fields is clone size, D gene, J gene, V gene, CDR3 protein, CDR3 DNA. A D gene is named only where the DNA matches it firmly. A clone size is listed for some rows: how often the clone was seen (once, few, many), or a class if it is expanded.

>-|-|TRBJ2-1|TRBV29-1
CSVEDLLRRGGLHDEQFF
TGCAGCGTTGAGGACCTCCTAAGGCGTGGGGGGCTACACGATGAGCAGTTCTTC
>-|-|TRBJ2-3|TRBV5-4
CASSPVSRSTDTQYF
TGTGCCAGCAGCCCCGTTAGCCGGTCGACAGATACGCAGTATTTT
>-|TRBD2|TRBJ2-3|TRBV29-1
CSVAGTSGAGATQYF
TGCAGCGTCGCTGGGACTAGCGGGGCGGGAGCTACGCAGTATTTT
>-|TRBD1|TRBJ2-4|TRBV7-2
CASSLAVGQGKNIQYF
TGTGCCAGCAGCTTAGCCGTGGGACAGGGAAAAAACATTCAGTACTTC
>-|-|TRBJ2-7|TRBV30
CAWTKPSSYEQYF
TGTGCCTGGACCAAACCCAGCTCCTACGAGCAGTACTTC
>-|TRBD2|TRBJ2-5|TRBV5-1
CASRTRGETQYF
TGCGCCTCAAGGACTAGAGGGGAGACCCAGTACTTC
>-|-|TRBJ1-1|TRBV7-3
CASSLIRDTEAFF
TGTGCCAGCAGCTTAATCAGGGACACTGAAGCTTTCTTT
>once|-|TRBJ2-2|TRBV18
CASSPQRNTGELFF
TGTGCCAGCTCACCACAAAGGAACACCGGGGAGCTGTTTTTT
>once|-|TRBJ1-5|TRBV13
CASSGRIGPQHF
TGTGCCAGCAGTGGCAGGATAGGTCCCCAGCATTTT
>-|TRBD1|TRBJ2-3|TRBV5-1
CASSLNTGATDTQYF
TGCGCCAGCAGCTTAAATACAGGGGCCACAGATACGCAGTATTTT
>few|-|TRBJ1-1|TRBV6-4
CASRATLNTEAFF
TGTGCCAGCAGGGCGACGCTGAACACTGAAGCTTTCTTT
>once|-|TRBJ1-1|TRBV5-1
CASSTGYTEAFF
TGCGCCAGCAGCACGGGTTACACTGAAGCTTTCTTT
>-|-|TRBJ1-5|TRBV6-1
CASNEGPWGNQPQHF
TGTGCCAGCAATGAGGGGCCGTGGGGCAATCAGCCCCAGCATTTT
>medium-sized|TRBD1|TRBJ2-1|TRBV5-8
CASSPWTGAEQFF
TGTGCCAGCAGCCCGTGGACAGGGGCTGAGCAGTTCTTC
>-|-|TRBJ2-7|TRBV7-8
CASSFLKRSGQTYEQYF
TGTGCCAGCAGCTTTCTGAAGCGGTCGGGGCAAACCTACGAGCAGTACTTC
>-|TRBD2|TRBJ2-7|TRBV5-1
CASSAYGTSGRTSSYEQYF
TGCGCCAGCAGCGCCTACGGGACTAGCGGGAGGACGAGCTCCTACGAGCAGTACTTC
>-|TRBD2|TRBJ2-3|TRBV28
CAVRTSGVDTQYF
TGTGCCGTCCGGACTAGCGGGGTAGATACGCAGTATTTT
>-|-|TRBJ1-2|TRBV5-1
CASSLAGQQNYGYTF
TGCGCCAGCAGCTTGGCCGGACAGCAAAACTATGGCTACACCTTC
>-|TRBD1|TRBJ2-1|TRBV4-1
CASSQMTGGNEQFF
TGCGCCAGCAGCCAAATGACAGGGGGTAATGAGCAGTTCTTC
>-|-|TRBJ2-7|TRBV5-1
CASSRSGDEQYF
TGCGCCAGCAGCCGATCGGGGGACGAGCAGTACTTC
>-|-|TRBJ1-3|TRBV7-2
CASNTHGGLSGNTIYF
TGTGCCAGCAATACTCACGGGGGGCTCTCTGGAAACACCATATATTTT
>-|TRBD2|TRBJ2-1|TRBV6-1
CASSASSGGVITMKQFF
TGTGCCAGCAGTGCGTCAAGCGGGGGGGTAATTACAATGAAACAGTTCTTC
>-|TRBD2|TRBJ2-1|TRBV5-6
CASSLRTSGRAFYNEQFF
TGTGCCAGCAGCTTGAGGACTAGCGGGAGGGCCTTCTACAATGAGCAGTTCTTC
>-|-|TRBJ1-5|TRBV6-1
CASRLGGNQPQHF
TGTGCCAGCAGGCTCGGGGGTAATCAGCCCCAGCATTTT
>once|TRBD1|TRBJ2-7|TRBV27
CASSRDRSYEQYF
TGTGCCAGCAGTAGGGACAGATCCTACGAGCAGTACTTC
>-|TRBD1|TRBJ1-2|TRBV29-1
CSVYGTGQDYGYTF
TGCAGCGTTTATGGGACAGGCCAAGACTATGGCTACACCTTC
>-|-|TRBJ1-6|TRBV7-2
CASRQTVTYNSPLHF
TGTGCCAGCAGGCAGACAGTCACTTATAATTCACCCCTCCACTTT
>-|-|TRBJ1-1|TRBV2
CASSVLSPRNTEAFF
TGTGCCAGCAGTGTTCTCAGTCCCCGGAACACTGAAGCTTTCTTT
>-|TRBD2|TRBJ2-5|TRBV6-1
CASIRRGGEETQYF
TGTGCCAGCATCAGGCGGGGGGGCGAGGAGACCCAGTACTTC
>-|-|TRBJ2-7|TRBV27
CASTYSGASSYEQYF
TGTGCCAGCACCTACTCAGGAGCCTCATCCTACGAGCAGTACTTC
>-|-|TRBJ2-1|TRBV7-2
CASSFFPASSYNEQFF
TGTGCCAGCAGCTTTTTTCCGGCCAGCTCCTACAATGAGCAGTTCTTC
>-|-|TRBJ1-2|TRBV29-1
CSVEERGPWYGYTF
TGCAGCGTTGAAGAACGGGGCCCTTGGTATGGCTACACCTTC
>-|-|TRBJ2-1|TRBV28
CASSLSTTSPFF
TGTGCCAGCAGTTTGTCGACAACTTCCCCGTTCTTC
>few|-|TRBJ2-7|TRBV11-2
CASSPQRGGVGEQYF
TGTGCCAGCAGCCCTCAAAGAGGGGGAGTGGGCGAGCAGTACTTC
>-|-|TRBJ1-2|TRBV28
CASSLMADDYGYTF
TGTGCCAGCAGTTTAATGGCAGACGACTATGGCTACACCTTC
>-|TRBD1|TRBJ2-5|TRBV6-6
CASSFPQGALETQYF
TGTGCCAGCAGTTTTCCACAGGGGGCTTTGGAGACCCAGTACTTC
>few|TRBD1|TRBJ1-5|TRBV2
CASSKQGLSYQPQHF
TGTGCCAGCAGTAAACAGGGGTTGTCTTATCAGCCCCAGCATTTT
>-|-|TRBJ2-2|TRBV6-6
CASSVENTGELFF
TGTGCCAGCAGTGTAGAGAACACCGGGGAGCTGTTTTTT
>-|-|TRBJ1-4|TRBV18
CASSPPIRGEKLFF
TGTGCCAGCTCACCACCGATCCGGGGAGAAAAACTGTTTTTT
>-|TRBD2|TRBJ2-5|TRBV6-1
CASSPSGSGETQYF
TGTGCCAGCAGTCCCAGCGGGAGTGGAGAGACCCAGTACTTC
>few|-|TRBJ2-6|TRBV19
CASNRDGFPSGANVLTF
TGTGCCAGTAACAGGGACGGTTTTCCCTCTGGGGCCAACGTCCTGACTTTC
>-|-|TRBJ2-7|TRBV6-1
CASLGSGQLYEQYF
TGTGCCAGCCTCGGGTCAGGTCAGCTCTACGAGCAGTACTTC
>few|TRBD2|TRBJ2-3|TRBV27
CASSQTAGGLTDTQYF
TGTGCCAGCAGTCAGACAGCGGGGGGGCTTACAGATACGCAGTATTTT
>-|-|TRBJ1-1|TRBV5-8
CASSSLAGRNTEAFF
TGTGCCAGCAGCTCCCTTGCAGGGCGTAACACTGAAGCTTTCTTT
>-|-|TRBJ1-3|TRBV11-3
CASSLSGDSGNTIYF
TGTGCCAGCAGCTTATCAGGGGACTCTGGAAACACCATATATTTT
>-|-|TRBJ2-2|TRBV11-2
CASSSRVGLENTGELFF
TGTGCCAGCAGCTCCCGGGTAGGGCTAGAGAACACCGGGGAGCTGTTTTTT
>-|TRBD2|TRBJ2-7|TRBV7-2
CASSSWTSGSYEQYF
TGTGCCAGCAGCTCATGGACTAGCGGATCCTACGAGCAGTACTTC
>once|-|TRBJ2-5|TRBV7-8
CASSLGRQETQYF
TGTGCCAGCAGCCTGGGACGGCAAGAGACCCAGTACTTC
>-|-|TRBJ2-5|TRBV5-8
CASSRESRSETQYF
TGTGCCAGCAGCCGGGAGTCGCGATCGGAGACCCAGTACTTC
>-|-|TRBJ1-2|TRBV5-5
CASSLPPTNYGYTF
TGTGCCAGCAGCTTACCCCCAACAAACTATGGCTACACCTTC
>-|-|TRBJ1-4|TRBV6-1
CASSVASGSRTEKLFF
TGTGCCAGCAGTGTCGCCTCCGGGTCAAGGACTGAAAAACTGTTTTTT
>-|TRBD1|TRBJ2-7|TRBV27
CASSLRTGYEQYF
TGTGCCAGCAGTTTGCGGACAGGGTACGAGCAGTACTTC